The present TCR beta chain was sequenced within a study of blood T cell repertoires in COVID-19. On the study more broadly: COVID-19 samples, acute and convalescent, were from the United States, Italy and Spain. Nucleic acid was either cDNA or gDNA, and it came from T cells, B-cell-depleted T cells, or PBMCs.

Authors' analysis steps: Using reference gene primer amplification, nucleated cell counts were estimated. The repertoire was sequenced with immunoSEQ multiplex PCR; TCRdb's copy has only in-frame clones and lacks some. V, J and clone size were drawn from that table, and D and trimming were deduced from the DNA. The table records more than 110,000 clones, about 81% of them present only once. The CDR3 is 16 amino acids. V lost 2 bases and J 3 bases, leaving 13 bases between the germline ends. The germline V gene encodes CDR1 MGHRA and CDR2 YSYEKL. The chain has TRBV4-1 and TRBJ1-4; D may be TRBD1 (6 bases). The sequence derives from a woman of 80 years or more with acute or convalescent COVID-19. Sample: peripheral blood. As DNA, the CDR3 is TGCGCCAGCAGCCAAACAGGGATTATAGCTAATGAAAAACTGTTTTTT. Amino acid sequence: CASSQTGIIANEKLFF.